These T cell receptor beta chains were read from a single sample in a study of vaccination effects on CD4 cells after COVID-19. Their target antigens are unknown. Produced via immunoSEQ multiplex PCR; TCRdb's table is partial and in-frame only. This sample yields roughly 70,000 clones, of which around 72% are seen a single time; less than 5.5% belongs to the top ten. The sample here was CD4+ T cells from PBMCs cultured with HIV peptides, taken before COVID-19 vaccination. The receptor set was obtained from a human donor who had a prior SARS-CoV-2 infection. Both conserved end residues are trimmed from each CDR3.

>TRBV18|TRBJ1-2
ASSLRDSHYT
>TRBV4-1|TRBJ2-3
ASSRAGRGTDTQY
>TRBV27|TRBJ1-2
ASKPNRDPNLNYGYT
>TRBV6-5|TRBJ1-2
AGKDRAGGYT
>TRBV2|TRBJ2-5
ASSGVFEETQY
>TRBV6-5|TRBJ2-3
ASRTGLAEGDTQY
>TRBV27|TRBJ1-2
ASRRQGTTNYGYT
>TRBV5-1|TRBJ2-3
ASTPLAGYKGTQY
>TRBV4-2|TRBJ2-3
ASAPAGGRDTQY
>TRBV18|TRBJ1-4
ASSPRSNEKLF
>TRBV5-1|TRBJ2-5
ASSIGGNQETQY
>TRBV7-2|TRBJ2-7
ASSSHSRGEQY
>TRBV1|TRBJ1-1
TSSQDVCGVHVNTEAF
>TRBV30|TRBJ1-3
AWTRTGVNTIY
>TRBV9|TRBJ1-4
ASSLTGDGNEKLF
>TRBV27|TRBJ1-2
ASSPRQGGDGYT
>TRBV5-4|TRBJ2-4
ASSLGYGEAKNIQY
>TRBV3-1/TRBV3-2|TRBJ2-7
ASSHATSGNYEQY
>TRBV27|TRBJ1-4
ASSLTINEKLF
>TRBV5-4|TRBJ2-3
ASSLGQGSTDTQY
>TRBV24-1|TRBJ1-4
ATSDLTGRGPVPATNEKLF
>TRBV10-3|TRBJ2-6
AISELQLGSSGANVLT
>TRBV6-2/TRBV6-3|TRBJ2-3
ASSLLYTDTQY
>TRBV11-1|TRBJ1-6
ASFFGRSSYNSPLH
>TRBV27|TRBJ2-3
ASGWEADTQY
>TRBV9|TRBJ2-7
ASSAKRLAGLYEQY
>TRBV6-2/TRBV6-3|TRBJ2-7
ASSYGGLAGTRYEQY
>TRBV5-4|TRBJ2-7
ASSVTGTGNGEQY
>TRBV11-3|TRBJ2-1
ASSYQGNEQF
>TRBV20-1|TRBJ1-3
SASDQGSGNTIY
>TRBV30|TRBJ1-5
AWSSAGTHVNPQH
>TRBV7-3|TRBJ2-7
ASSLTGGLAGDGDYEQY
>TRBV30|TRBJ2-5
AWSVTGIRETQY
>TRBV28|TRBJ2-1
ASSGSNNEQF
>TRBV12-5|TRBJ2-5
ASGPGTSGTVETQY
>TRBV4-2|TRBJ1-1
ASSHRDGLLGTEAF
>TRBV2|TRBJ2-1
ASRGDRGEQF
>TRBV5-8|TRBJ2-3
ASSLGTSGGADTQY
>TRBV12-3/TRBV12-4|TRBJ1-6
ASSLLADSPLH
>TRBV18|TRBJ1-3
ASSPRTGDSGNTIY
>TRBV18|TRBJ2-5
ASSEAPPQETQY
>TRBV2|TRBJ2-3
AIAGGRGDTQY
>TRBV11-2|TRBJ2-5
ASRSLGGGGSETQY
>TRBV28|TRBJ2-1
ASSPLMGRLAGYNEQF
>TRBV19|TRBJ1-5
ASSIAWDRPDQPQH
>TRBV5-6|TRBJ1-1
ASSARGDGRS
>TRBV2|TRBJ2-7
ASNLGNYEQY
>TRBV15|TRBJ2-1
ATSRDLGGMAF
>TRBV5-6|TRBJ2-7
ASSKGLAEFYEQY
>TRBV10-3|TRBJ2-1
AISDSGTSGRSSYNEQF
>TRBV25-1|TRBJ2-2
ASSEFRGTNTGELF
>TRBV2|TRBJ1-6
ASRGTGGSNSPLH
>TRBV5-1|TRBJ2-7
ASSLDSQQREQY
>TRBV15|TRBJ1-2
ATSRRGFNYGYT
>TRBV6-2/TRBV6-3|TRBJ2-5
ASSRMRGTEYQETQY
>TRBV29-1|TRBJ2-1
SVDAVKDRGLPYNEQF
>TRBV13|TRBJ1-4
ASSLRTGANEKLF
>TRBV9|TRBJ2-2
ASSVVENTGELF